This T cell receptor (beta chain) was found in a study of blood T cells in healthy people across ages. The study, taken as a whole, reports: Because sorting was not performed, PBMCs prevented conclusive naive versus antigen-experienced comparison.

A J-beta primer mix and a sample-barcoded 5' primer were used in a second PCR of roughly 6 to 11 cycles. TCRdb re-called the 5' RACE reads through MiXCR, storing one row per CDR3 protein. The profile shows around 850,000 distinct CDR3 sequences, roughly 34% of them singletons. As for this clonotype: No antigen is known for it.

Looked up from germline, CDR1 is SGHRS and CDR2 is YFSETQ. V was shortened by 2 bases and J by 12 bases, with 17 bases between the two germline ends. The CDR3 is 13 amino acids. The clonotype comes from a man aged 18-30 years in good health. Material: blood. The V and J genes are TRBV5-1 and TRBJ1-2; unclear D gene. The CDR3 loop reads CASSLETVDQHTF. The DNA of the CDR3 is TGCGCCAGCAGCTTAGAAACAGTGGATCAACACACCTTC.